These 32 T cell receptor beta chains originate from one sample sequenced in a study of T cells in Graves' hyperthyroidism and ophthalmopathy. Amplification of TCR beta CDR3 regions used RNA as the template. Carried out on the TCR CDR3, a first-round RT-PCR used the HTBI primer set. TCRdb redid the calling of the multiplex PCR reads with MiXCR, one entry per CDR3 protein. The data show hundreds of thousands of distinct CDR3 sequences, around 15% seen once. The sample comprised blood. These receptors originate from a woman aged 18-29 years with Graves' hyperthyroidism.

This clonotype was counted at least ten times. The chain recombines TRBV7-8 with TRBJ2-2; D is possibly TRBD2 (6 bases). V shed 0 bases and J shed 6 bases, with 14 bases lying between them. CDR3 length: 16 residues. CDR1 is SGHVS and CDR2 is FQNEAQ in the germline V gene. CDR3 nucleotide sequence: TGTGCCAGCAGCTTAGCTAGGGGACTGCCCTCCGGGGAGCTGTTTTTT. The encoded protein is CASSLARGLPSGELFF.

In its sample, this clonotype was seen many times. This chain uses TRBV9 with TRBJ2-3, with D unclear. The CDR3 covers 13 residues. Germline CDR1 and CDR2: SGDLS and YYNGEE. V lost 3 bases to trimming and J lost 4 bases, with 9 bases between them. CDR3 in DNA: TGTGCCAGCAGCGAACGTAGTTCAGATACGCAGTATTTT. Protein sequence: CASSERSSDTQYF. The whole variable domain, filled in from reference TRBV9 and TRBJ2-3, reads DSGVTQTPKHLITATGQRVTLRCSPRSGDLSVYWYQQSLDQGLQFLIQYYNGEERAKGNILERFSAQQFPDLHSELNLSSLELGDSALYFCASSERSSDTQYFGPGTRLTVL.

The rearrangement joins TRBV10-1 to TRBJ2-3; 8 bases are shared with TRBD2. Germline CDR1 reads WNHNN; CDR2 reads SYGVQD (reference sequence). V dropped 3 bases and J dropped 0; count of bases not matched to a gene: 8. The CDR3 runs to 17 residues. The CDR3 is CASSDPAGAGSTDTQYF. CDR3 bases: TGCGCCAGCAGTGACCCAGCGGGAGCGGGGAGCACAGATACGCAGTATTTT.

At least ten counts were recorded for this clonotype. The genes are TRBV6-1 and TRBJ2-5; 9 nucleotides align to TRBD2. The CDR3 contains 16 residues. Germline CDR1 and CDR2: MNHNS and SASEGT. Trimming removed 3 bases from V and 0 bases from J; junction bases left unmatched: 5. DNA of the CDR3: TGTGCCAGCAGTGAGGGGACTAGCCCTTACCAAGAGACCCAGTACTTC. It specifies CASSEGTSPYQETQYF.

For this clonotype: A read error may be the cause here, since a much bigger clone is one base away. The gene calls are TRBV5-6 and TRBJ2-7; 13 nucleotides match TRBD2. The CDR3 extends over 15 amino acids. Germline V CDR1 and CDR2: SGHDT, YYEEEE. J gave up 2 bases and V 4 bases, and 3 bases lay outside the gene matches. CDR3 loop: CASSELAGGTYEQYF. In DNA, the CDR3 is TGTGCCAGCAGCGAACTAGCGGGAGGGACCTACGAGCAGTACTTC.

This clonotype has just a few counts. The chain links TRBV12-3 or TRBV12-4 to TRBJ2-1; D is perhaps TRBD1 or TRBD2 (5 bases each). The germline V and J ends were trimmed by 3 bases and 6 bases, with 15 bases remaining between them. The CDR3 has 15 residues. For the CDR3, the DNA is TGTGCCAGCAGTTTTGGGACCCCTCGGAGCAATGAGCAGTTCTTC. Its protein is CASSFGTPRSNEQFF.

The chain employs TRBV6-2 or TRBV6-3 and TRBJ1-4; 7 bases match TRBD1. Germline V gives CDR1 MNHEY, CDR2 SVGEGT. There are 15 residues in the CDR3. After removal of 4 bases from V and 7 bases from J, the junction contained 9 bases not matched to a gene. As DNA, the CDR3 is TGTGCCAGCAGTTCCTCCGGGACAGTAGGTGAAAAACTGTTTTTT. It specifies CASSSSGTVGEKLFF.

This clonotype has a count of ten or more. This chain connects TRBV12-3 or TRBV12-4 to TRBJ2-2; 9 bases align to TRBD1. The CDR3 runs to 14 residues. The ends lost 3 bases at V and 4 bases at J; junction bases unmatched: 0. The CDR3 coding sequence is TGTGCCAGCAGTTTGGACAGGGGCACCGGGGAGCTGTTTTTT. This gives the protein CASSLDRGTGELFF.

This clonotype has at least ten counts. The rearrangement uses TRBV2 and TRBJ2-7, with D possibly matching TRBD1 (6 bases). CDR1 and CDR2 from the germline V gene are SNHLY and FYNNEI. V was cut by 7 bases and J by 7 bases, with 20 bases left in between. The CDR3 spans 14 residues. CDR3: CASNRDRLGSEQYF. The CDR3 DNA is TGTGCCAGCAACAGGGACCGCCTGGGCAGTGAGCAGTACTTC. Supplemented by reference TRBV2 and TRBJ2-7, the full variable domain reads EPEVTQTPSHQVTQMGQEVILRCVPISNHLYFYWYRQILGQKVEFLVSFYNNEISEKSEIFDDQFSVERPDGSNFTLKIRSTKLEDSAMYFCASNRDRLGSEQYFGPGTRLTVT.

Many counts were recorded for this clonotype. DNA for the CDR3: TGTGCCAGCAGCTTACATGGGGCGGGGCCGGGGGAGACCCAGTACTTC. This encodes CASSLHGAGPGETQYF. The chain links TRBV7-2 to TRBJ2-5; maybe TRBD2 (6 bases). Germline V gene data show CDR1 as SGHTA and CDR2 as FQGNSA. The CDR3 contains 16 residues. V was cut by 2 bases and J by 5 bases, with 18 bases left in between.

In its sample, this clonotype was seen a few times. V gene TRBV29-1 combines with J gene TRBJ2-3; D possibly uses TRBD1 or TRBD2 (5 bases each). CDR1 SQVTM and CDR2 ANQGSEA come from the germline V gene. Trimming took off 7 bases at V and 6 bases at J, with 14 bases between the two ends. The length of the CDR3 is 12 residues. For the CDR3, the DNA is TGCAGCGGATATCCCGAGGGGGATACGCAGTATTTT. This codes for CSGYPEGDTQYF.

The rearrangement links TRBV29-1 to TRBJ2-3, with a possible D match to TRBD2 (7 bases). The CDR3 runs to 15 residues. Germline V gene lookup returns CDR1 SQVTM and CDR2 ANQGSEA. Trimming cost V 7 bases and J 0 bases, with 17 bases left between them. CDR3 in DNA: TGCAGCGGGGGGGGCCAGGGGACTAGCACAGATACGCAGTATTTT. Translation gives CSGGGQGTSTDTQYF.

Only a few counts were recorded for this clonotype. V usage is TRBV12-3 or TRBV12-4 and J usage is TRBJ2-3; D uncertain. The CDR3 is made up of 17 amino acids. V gave up 7 bases and J gave up 2 bases, with 22 bases separating them. The CDR3 DNA reads TGTGCCAGCACCCCTGGGCGTTGGCCACCCTACACAGATACGCAGTATTTT. Encoded protein: CASTPGRWPPYTDTQYF.

This clonotype was found many times. The chain recombines TRBV18 with TRBJ2-5, with TRBD2 identical over 12 bases. The trim removed 4 bases at V and 4 bases at J, leaving 4 bases unmatched. Per the germline V gene, CDR1 is KGHSH and CDR2 is LQKENI. The CDR3 is 15 amino acids. CDR3 sequence: CASSLTGLAGETQYF. In nucleotides, the CDR3 is TGTGCCAGCTCACTGACGGGACTAGCGGGAGAGACCCAGTACTTC. Using reference TRBV18 and TRBJ2-5 for the parts outside the CDR3, the full variable domain is NAGVMQNPRHLVRRRGQEARLRCSPMKGHSHVYWYRQLPEEGLKFMVYLQKENIIDESGMPKERFSAEFPKEGPSILRIQQVVRGDSAAYFCASSLTGLAGETQYFGPGTRLLVL.

This clonotype appeared many times. The gene calls are TRBV6-1 and TRBJ2-3, with TRBD2 matching 9 bases. V was pared by 5 bases and J by 5 bases, with 11 bases of the junction left unmatched. The CDR3 loop spans 16 amino acids. Looked up from germline, CDR1 is MNHNS and CDR2 is SASEGT. The CDR3 sequence: CASSYVASGMVDTQYF. CDR3 DNA: TGTGCCAGCAGTTACGTGGCTAGCGGGATGGTAGATACGCAGTATTTT.

In its sample, this clonotype was seen many times. V usage is TRBV20-1 and J usage is TRBJ1-4; 7 nucleotides line up with TRBD1. The germline gives CDR1 DFQATT, CDR2 SNEGSKA (reference sequence). CDR3 length: 16 amino acids. V gave up 1 base and J gave up 7 bases; unmatched junction bases: 12. In DNA, the CDR3 is TGCAGTGCTAGAGTCCAGGAGGGGGCGGATAGTGAAAAACTGTTTTTT. Its translation: CSARVQEGADSEKLFF.

The chain combines TRBV7-9 with TRBJ2-1; no definite D call. Germline V CDR1 and CDR2: SEHNR, FQNEAQ (reference sequence). This CDR3 region has 13 residues. The V end lost 5 bases, the J end lost 6 bases, and 11 bases lay between the germline ends. CDR3 sequence reads: CASSPIGINEQFF. CDR3 DNA: TGTGCCAGCAGCCCCATAGGAATCAATGAGCAGTTCTTC.

The gene calls are TRBV15 and TRBJ2-3; 7 bases are shared with TRBD1. Trimming removed 3 bases from V and 1 base from J; junction bases left unmatched: 7. CDR1 and CDR2 (germline): LNHNV, YYDKDF (reference sequence). The CDR3 is 16 amino acids. The CDR3 sequence: CATSSTTGIGTDTQYF. The CDR3, as DNA: TGTGCCACCAGCAGCACGACAGGGATCGGCACAGATACGCAGTATTTT.

This clonotype was observed at least ten times. The chain links TRBV27 to TRBJ2-7, with a tentative D call TRBD2 (6 bases). CDR1 MNHEY and CDR2 SMNVEV come from the germline V gene (reference sequence). This CDR3 has 12 residues. Trimming pared 8 bases from V and 0 bases from J, leaving 8 bases between. The CDR3 region is CASGTPSYEQYF. Here the CDR3 DNA reads TGTGCCAGCGGGACTCCCTCCTACGAGCAGTACTTC.

The sample holds a few counts of this clonotype. The chain has TRBV4-2 and TRBJ2-7, with D perhaps being TRBD1 or TRBD2 (5 bases each). V shed 5 bases and J shed 0 bases, with 14 bases lying between them. Per germline, CDR1 LGHNA and CDR2 YNFKEQ. This CDR3 has 15 amino acids. The CDR3 spells CASSATGPTSYEQYF. The CDR3 DNA is TGTGCCAGCAGCGCTACGGGACCTACCTCCTACGAGCAGTACTTC.

This clonotype was picked up many times. The chain couples TRBV4-3 to TRBJ1-1, with D possibly TRBD1 on 6 matching bases. Germline assignment: CDR1 LGHNA and CDR2 YSLEER. V lost 6 bases, J lost 5 bases, and 19 bases lay in between. The CDR3 totals 15 residues. The CDR3 DNA follows: TGCGCCAGCAGTCCGGCAGGGGCCGGGGGGACTGAAGCTTTCTTT. Protein: CASSPAGAGGTEAFF.

This clonotype has only a few counts. The rearrangement links TRBV19 to TRBJ1-6; D not resolved. V dropped 8 bases and J dropped 8 bases, with 13 bases sitting between them. Germline CDR1 and CDR2: LNHDA and SQIVND (reference sequence). The CDR3 runs 13 residues. The CDR3 DNA is TGTGCCAGTGCCGGCCGGTGGGATTCACCCCTCCACTTT. Encoded protein: CASAGRWDSPLHF.

The genes are TRBV5-6 and TRBJ1-2; D is perhaps TRBD1 (6 bases). The CDR3 length is 14 residues. In germline, CDR1 is SGHDT, CDR2 YYEEEE. V dropped 6 bases and J dropped 2 bases, with 14 bases sitting between them. In DNA form, the CDR3 reads TGTGCCAGCACCTCCACAGGGTGGAACTATGGCTACACCTTC. Amino acids: CASTSTGWNYGYTF.

The V call is TRBV5-1, the J call TRBJ1-4; weak D call: TRBD1 (5 bases). The CDR3 extends over 16 amino acids. The V end lost 3 bases, the J end lost 3 bases, and 15 bases lay between the germline ends. Germline lookup yields CDR1 SGHRS and CDR2 YFSETQ. CDR3 sequence reads: CASSWGVGDSNEKLFF. In nucleotides, the CDR3 is TGCGCCAGCAGCTGGGGTGTGGGGGATTCTAATGAAAAACTGTTTTTT.

This clonotype was recorded at least ten times. V usage is TRBV30 and J usage is TRBJ1-2, with a tentative D call TRBD1 (6 bases). There are 17 residues in the CDR3. Trimming took off 2 bases at V and 1 base at J, with 20 bases between the two ends. Germline CDR1 and CDR2: GTSNPN and SVGIG (reference sequence). CDR3 in amino acids: CAWSSGQLQALNYGYTF. CDR3 nucleotides: TGTGCCTGGAGTTCCGGACAGCTCCAAGCGCTTAACTATGGCTACACCTTC.

The V call is TRBV27, the J call TRBJ2-2; D is possibly TRBD1 (6 bases). V was pared by 5 bases and J by 2 bases, with 15 bases between. The CDR3 contains 16 residues. Germline V CDR1 and CDR2: MNHEY, SMNVEV (reference sequence). The CDR3 sequence: CASSLFTGTNTGELFF. The CDR3 nucleotides are TGTGCCAGCAGTCTGTTCACCGGGACAAACACCGGGGAGCTGTTTTTT.

This clonotype was observed a handful of times. The chain carries TRBV7-2 and TRBJ2-7; D remains unclear. Germline CDR1 SGHTA, CDR2 FQGNSA. This CDR3 region has 17 residues. The V and J ends lost 5 bases and 3 bases respectively, with 23 bases between them. The CDR3 DNA reads TGTGCCAGCAGCCAAACAAAGACCCCTCTCCTCGACTACGAGCAGTACTTC. It is translated as CASSQTKTPLLDYEQYF.

This sequence joins TRBV4-3 and TRBJ2-7; D not certain. The CDR3 spans 15 residues. The germline CDR1 and CDR2 sequences are LGHNA and YSLEER. The ends were cut back, 0 bases at V and 0 bases at J, with 9 bases in the middle. CDR3: CASSQDFRNSYEQYF. For the CDR3, the DNA is TGCGCCAGCAGCCAAGACTTCCGCAACTCCTACGAGCAGTACTTC.

The rearrangement uses TRBV4-1 and TRBJ2-7; D uncertain. V lost 0 bases, J lost 0 bases, and 12 bases lay in between. Per germline, CDR1 MGHRA and CDR2 YSYEKL. The length of the CDR3 is 16 residues. The CDR3 sequence is CASSQDNLGSSYEQYF. Here the CDR3 DNA reads TGCGCCAGCAGCCAAGATAACCTCGGCAGCTCCTACGAGCAGTACTTC.

This clonotype was counted at least ten times. This chain joins TRBV6-1 and TRBJ2-7, with 9 bases fitting TRBD1. The CDR3 runs 15 residues. V dropped 3 bases and J dropped 6; count of bases not matched to a gene: 9. Germline CDR1 is MNHNS and CDR2 is SASEGT. The CDR3 spells CASSDLRQGGGEQYF. The DNA for the CDR3 is TGTGCCAGCAGTGACTTAAGACAGGGGGGAGGCGAGCAGTACTTC.

The chain joins TRBV4-1 to TRBJ1-2; a possible D gene is TRBD1 (6 bases). The CDR3 has 15 residues. Per germline, CDR1 MGHRA and CDR2 YSYEKL. V shed 2 bases and J shed 2 bases, with 12 bases lying between them. The CDR3 is CASSQKTGQNYGYTF. CDR3 sequence (DNA): TGCGCCAGCAGCCAAAAGACAGGACAGAACTATGGCTACACCTTC.

This chain joins TRBV2 and TRBJ1-5; the match to TRBD1 covers 7 bases. Germline CDR1 is SNHLY and CDR2 is FYNNEI. The CDR3 spans 15 residues. J was trimmed by 0 bases and V by 4 bases; bases with no gene match: 3. CDR3: CASSGRGYSNQPQHF. The CDR3 coding sequence is TGTGCCAGCAGTGGCAGGGGGTATAGCAATCAGCCCCAGCATTTT.